The 3 T cell receptor beta chains below all came from one sample that was sequenced in a study of cytomegalovirus exposure and HLA in healthy donors (dated by TCRdb to between 2016 and 2019). Receptor libraries were prepared by the immunoSEQ multiplex PCR assay. A mixture of 60 forward primers for TCR Vbeta segments and 13 reverse primers for TCR Jbeta segments was used in the multiplex PCR. TCRdb limited this immuneACCESS table to in-frame rearrangements with V and J called. A share of clones is missing; checked studies link under half to unresolved V genes, and the rest is unexplained. For this sample, the table gives just under 60,000 clones. Of the sample, less than 4% falls within the top ten clones. Specimen: PBMCs. These receptors originate from a male donor in good health and CMV-seronegative.

The chain employs TRBV29-1 and TRBJ2-5; 7 bases line up with TRBD1. Germline CDR1 SQVTM, CDR2 ANQGSEA. The CDR3 covers 13 residues. J was trimmed by 9 bases and V by 7 bases; bases with no gene match: 14. Here the CDR3 reads CSAQRQGQGAQYF. CDR3 sequence (DNA): TGCAGCGCTCAGAGACAGGGTCAGGGTGCCCAGTACTTC.

This chain joins TRBV7-2 and TRBJ2-3, with 10 bases that match TRBD1. CDR1 is SGHTA and CDR2 is FQGNSA in the germline V gene. This CDR3 spans 16 amino acids. The V and J ends lost 2 bases and 5 bases, in that order; junction bases with no gene match: 7. CDR3 in amino acids: CASSLSARTGGDTQYF. Here the CDR3 DNA reads TGTGCCAGCAGCTTATCCGCCCGGACAGGGGGAGATACGCAGTATTTT. The complete variable domain, with remaining parts taken from reference TRBV7-2 and TRBJ2-3, reads GAGVSQSPSNKVTEKGKDVELRCDPISGHTALYWYRQSLGQGLEFLIYFQGNSAPDKSGLPSDRFSAERTGGSVSTLTIQRTQQEDSAVYLCASSLSARTGGDTQYFGPGTRLTVL.

The V gene is TRBV11-2, the J gene TRBJ2-7; D may be TRBD1 (6 bases). Trimming removed 1 base from V and 2 bases from J, with 12 bases in between. This CDR3 spans 15 amino acids. Germline CDR1 is SGHAT and CDR2 is FQNNGV. In nucleotides, the CDR3 is TGTGCCAGCAGCTTAGTTGGCAGGGGACCCTACGAGCAGTACTTC. Protein sequence: CASSLVGRGPYEQYF.